These T cell receptor beta chains were read from a single sample in a study of cytomegalovirus exposure and HLA in healthy donors. Here immunoSEQ multiplex PCR was the method, and the copy in TCRdb shows in-frame clones only, minus some. The sample records over 150,000 clones, 60% to 80% being singletons. The sequencing input was PBMCs. These receptors all stem from a woman in her thirties or forties in good health and CMV-seropositive. Both conserved end residues are part of each CDR3. Fields, in order: J gene, V gene, clone size, D gene, CDR3 length, CDR3 DNA, CDR3 protein. The D gene is left open where the match is weak. Size tells how often a clone was seen (once, few, many) or the class of an expanded clone, and some rows leave it out.

J gene: TRBJ2-1
V gene: TRBV18
clone size: -
D gene: -
CDR3 length: 15
CDR3 DNA: TGTGCCAGCTCACCCGGCAGGGGTTCCTACAATGAGCAGTTCTTC
CDR3 protein: CASSPGRGSYNEQFF

J gene: TRBJ1-1
V gene: TRBV9
clone size: -
D gene: TRBD1
CDR3 length: 15
CDR3 DNA: TGTGCCAGCAGCGCCGCCGGGACAGACTACACTGAAGCTTTCTTT
CDR3 protein: CASSAAGTDYTEAFF

J gene: TRBJ1-2
V gene: TRBV29-1
clone size: -
D gene: -
CDR3 length: 13
CDR3 DNA: TGCAGCGTATTTGGGGGCCTTAACTATGGCTACACCTTC
CDR3 protein: CSVFGGLNYGYTF

J gene: TRBJ1-2
V gene: TRBV10-2
clone size: -
D gene: -
CDR3 length: 13
CDR3 DNA: TGCGCCAGCAGTGAAAGAGGTTACTTTGGCTACACCTTC
CDR3 protein: CASSERGYFGYTF

J gene: TRBJ1-5
V gene: TRBV28
clone size: -
D gene: TRBD1
CDR3 length: 17
CDR3 DNA: TGTGCCAGCAGACCCGACCGGGACAGGGGTTTATACCAGCCCCAGCATTTT
CDR3 protein: CASRPDRDRGLYQPQHF

J gene: TRBJ2-3
V gene: TRBV6-6
clone size: -
D gene: TRBD2
CDR3 length: 15
CDR3 DNA: TGTGCCAGCAGTTCCACTAGCGGGGGGGGGTATACGCAGTATTTT
CDR3 protein: CASSSTSGGGYTQYF

J gene: TRBJ1-5
V gene: TRBV4-2
clone size: once
D gene: TRBD1
CDR3 length: 19
CDR3 DNA: TGTGCCAGCAGCCAAGAGGCTGGGCAGGGGGAGGCAAGCAATCAGCCCCAGCATTTT
CDR3 protein: CASSQEAGQGEASNQPQHF

J gene: TRBJ1-2
V gene: TRBV18
clone size: -
D gene: TRBD1
CDR3 length: 18
CDR3 DNA: TGTGCCAGCACTGGGAGATTAGCCGGGACAGGGACTAACTATGGCTACACCTTC
CDR3 protein: CASTGRLAGTGTNYGYTF

J gene: TRBJ1-2
V gene: TRBV6-5
clone size: -
D gene: TRBD1
CDR3 length: 15
CDR3 DNA: TGTGCCAGCAGTTACGGCAGGGGGCAGGGGTATGGCTACACCTTC
CDR3 protein: CASSYGRGQGYGYTF

J gene: TRBJ1-2
V gene: TRBV5-6
clone size: -
D gene: -
CDR3 length: 15
CDR3 DNA: TGTGCCAGCACCCATGAGGCAGGGTTAGGGTATGGCTACACCTTC
CDR3 protein: CASTHEAGLGYGYTF

J gene: TRBJ1-1
V gene: TRBV6-5
clone size: -
D gene: TRBD1
CDR3 length: 13
CDR3 DNA: TGTGCCAGCAGTCTCGACAGGGGGCCTGAAGCTTTCTTT
CDR3 protein: CASSLDRGPEAFF

J gene: TRBJ1-4
V gene: TRBV18
clone size: -
D gene: -
CDR3 length: 15
CDR3 DNA: TGTGCCAGCTGCCTAGAGGTGTCCACTAATGAAAAACTGTTTTTT
CDR3 protein: CASCLEVSTNEKLFF

J gene: TRBJ1-2
V gene: TRBV5-6
clone size: -
D gene: TRBD1
CDR3 length: 17
CDR3 DNA: TGTGCCAGCAGCCCACGGGGACAGGGGAGGGCTAACTATGGCTACACCTTC
CDR3 protein: CASSPRGQGRANYGYTF

J gene: TRBJ2-7
V gene: TRBV18
clone size: once
D gene: TRBD1
CDR3 length: 16
CDR3 DNA: TGTGCCAGCTCCACCACTCGGGACAGGGGTCCCTACGAGCAGTACTTC
CDR3 protein: CASSTTRDRGPYEQYF

J gene: TRBJ2-2
V gene: TRBV11-3
clone size: -
D gene: -
CDR3 length: 16
CDR3 DNA: TGTGCCAGCAGCTTAGATTGGGCGCGAGCCACCGGGGAGCTGTTTTTT
CDR3 protein: CASSLDWARATGELFF

J gene: TRBJ2-7
V gene: TRBV25-1
clone size: -
D gene: TRBD2
CDR3 length: 15
CDR3 DNA: TGTGCCAGCGAGTTGGGACTAGCGGGAAACTACGAGCAGTACTTC
CDR3 protein: CASELGLAGNYEQYF

J gene: TRBJ2-2
V gene: TRBV6-5
clone size: -
D gene: -
CDR3 length: 14
CDR3 DNA: TGTGCCAGCAGTTATAACAGCTACACCGGGGAGCTGTTTTTT
CDR3 protein: CASSYNSYTGELFF

J gene: TRBJ1-2
V gene: TRBV6-1
clone size: -
D gene: TRBD1
CDR3 length: 18
CDR3 DNA: TGTGCCAGCAGTGAAGCGGGGACAGGGGCGTTAGCTAACTATGGCTACACCTTC
CDR3 protein: CASSEAGTGALANYGYTF

J gene: TRBJ2-3
V gene: TRBV7-9
clone size: -
D gene: -
CDR3 length: 12
CDR3 DNA: TGTGCCAGCAGCTTCCCCGGTGCCACGCAGTATTTT
CDR3 protein: CASSFPGATQYF

J gene: TRBJ2-3
V gene: TRBV11-2
clone size: -
D gene: -
CDR3 length: 14
CDR3 DNA: TGTGCCAGCAGCTTAGGGGGGCGCACAGATACGCAGTATTTT
CDR3 protein: CASSLGGRTDTQYF

J gene: TRBJ2-7
V gene: TRBV6-1
clone size: -
D gene: -
CDR3 length: 14
CDR3 DNA: TGTGCCAGCAGTGACCCGGGTCTCACGCTCGAGCAGTACTTC
CDR3 protein: CASSDPGLTLEQYF

J gene: TRBJ2-7
V gene: TRBV9
clone size: -
D gene: -
CDR3 length: 14
CDR3 DNA: TGTGCCAGCAGCGCCTCACAGACGACCTACGAGCAGTACTTC
CDR3 protein: CASSASQTTYEQYF

J gene: TRBJ1-1
V gene: TRBV5-1
clone size: -
D gene: -
CDR3 length: 14
CDR3 DNA: TGCGCCAGCAGCTCCTCCGGGTACGCCACTGAAGCTTTCTTT
CDR3 protein: CASSSSGYATEAFF

J gene: TRBJ1-3
V gene: TRBV4-3
clone size: -
D gene: -
CDR3 length: 16
CDR3 DNA: TGCGCCAGCAGCCAAGATCCGTTTAACTCTGGAAACACCATATATTTT
CDR3 protein: CASSQDPFNSGNTIYF

J gene: TRBJ1-2
V gene: TRBV9
clone size: -
D gene: TRBD1
CDR3 length: 15
CDR3 DNA: TGTGCCAGCAGCGTAGGACAGGGGTTGAACTATGGCTACACCTTC
CDR3 protein: CASSVGQGLNYGYTF

J gene: TRBJ1-4
V gene: TRBV18
clone size: -
D gene: -
CDR3 length: 15
CDR3 DNA: TGTGCCAGCTCACCCCTGACGGGGTGGGGTGAAAAACTGTTTTTT
CDR3 protein: CASSPLTGWGEKLFF

J gene: TRBJ1-2
V gene: TRBV29-1
clone size: few
D gene: -
CDR3 length: 12
CDR3 DNA: TGCAGCGTTGAAGGAGGTTCGTCCGGCTACACCTTC
CDR3 protein: CSVEGGSSGYTF

J gene: TRBJ1-6
V gene: TRBV5-6
clone size: -
D gene: TRBD1
CDR3 length: 18
CDR3 DNA: TGTGCCAGCAGTTCCGGGACAGGGGGTCGATTAGGGGATTCACCCCTCCACTTT
CDR3 protein: CASSSGTGGRLGDSPLHF

J gene: TRBJ2-3
V gene: TRBV5-6
clone size: few
D gene: TRBD2
CDR3 length: 17
CDR3 DNA: TGTGCCAGCAGCTTGTTACTAGCGGGGGGGCAATCAGATACGCAGTATTTT
CDR3 protein: CASSLLLAGGQSDTQYF

J gene: TRBJ2-5
V gene: TRBV6-6
clone size: -
D gene: -
CDR3 length: 15
CDR3 DNA: TGTGCCAGCAGGGGGGCAGGGGCCCCCCAAGAGACCCAGTACTTC
CDR3 protein: CASRGAGAPQETQYF